The clone carrying this T cell receptor (beta chain) was seen at least ten times. Its antigen is not identified. The data were obtained in a study of T-cell reconstitution after alpha-beta-depleted transplantation in children. Study results and limitations: Surviving thymic progenitors and recipient T cells were the source of high TCRbeta diversity at day 60 in some patients. There were reportedly several hundred expanded graft clones from which alpha-beta T cells came about two months after transplant. The authors attributed T-cell counts and diversity one year after transplant mostly to newly produced T cells.

Unique molecular identifiers tagged the TCRbeta library. TCRdb redid the calling of the PCR reads with MiXCR, one entry per CDR3 protein. Here the sample spans about 830,000 distinct CDR3 sequences, approximately 15% being singletons. Germline V CDR1 and CDR2: SGDLS, YYNGEE. J lost 1 base, V lost 4 bases, and 12 bases had no gene match. CDR3 length equals 17 residues. The clonotype was recovered from a male patient aged 10 to 17 who had a stem cell transplant for acute lymphoblastic leukemia, so the T cells may come from the graft donor. This sequence joins TRBV9 and TRBJ2-3; 7 bases fit TRBD2. This specimen was PBMCs, mostly from graft donor cells, taken 360 days after TCRalphabeta/CD19-depleted stem cell transplant. The CDR3 is CASSPVREWTGTDTQYF. In DNA form, the CDR3 reads TGTGCCAGCAGCCCCGTGCGGGAGTGGACTGGCACAGATACGCAGTATTTT.